This T cell receptor beta chain came from a study of OX40 agonist ivuxolimab in advanced cancers. Study-wide results and caveats: Researchers did not establish what antigens the expanded peripheral T cells target. On average, a greater number of expanded clones characterised CD8+ T cells relative to CD4+.

Cycle 7 day 1, cycle 4 day 1, and baseline were the timepoints at which blood was sampled. The CDR3 sequence is 14 residues long. Looked up from germline, CDR1 is SGHVS and CDR2 is FNYEAQ. The ends were cut back, 3 bases at V and 3 bases at J, with 11 bases in the middle. Of note for this clone: Its antigen is still unknown.

Only in-frame clones appear in the TCRdb table, and some are missing; sequencing was by immunoSEQ multiplex PCR. The table has about 93,000 clones, just over 90% seen once. The receptor's source is an adult with an advanced solid tumor such as melanoma, head and neck, liver or kidney cancer. The chain links TRBV7-6 to TRBJ2-5, with D perhaps TRBD2 (5 bases). The sample in question was CD4+ or CD8+ T cells sorted from blood, obtained in a trial of the OX40 agonist ivuxolimab. CDR3 amino acids: CASSLPGIEETQYF. The CDR3 DNA follows: TGTGCCAGCAGCTTGCCGGGAATAGAAGAGACCCAGTACTTC.